This TCR beta chain stems from a study of T-cell reconstitution after alpha-beta-depleted transplantation in children. Study-wide results and caveats: Reportedly, only several hundred clones from non-depleted graft cells drove alpha-beta T-cell counts at about two months.

CDR3 length equals 13 residues. CDR1 SGHRS and CDR2 YFSETQ come from the germline V gene. This clonotype was detected ten times or more. The antigen is unknown. A read error may produce the germline difference seen at one junction end. Preparation of the TCRbeta library used unique molecular identifiers. TCRdb independently ran MiXCR on the PCR reads; one entry per CDR3 protein. Seen here are around 600,000 distinct CDR3 sequences, roughly 23% observed once, and the top ten hold 13% to 15%. The chain uses TRBV5-1 and TRBJ1-1, with unresolved D. The TCR was taken from a boy less than two years old who had a stem cell transplant for acute myeloid leukemia, so the T cells may come from the graft donor. Source: PBMCs, mostly from graft donor cells, taken 360 days after TCRalphabeta/CD19-depleted stem cell transplant. CDR3 in amino acids: CASSLWGNTEAFF. The CDR3 DNA is TGTGCCAGCAGTTTATGGGGGAACACTGAAGCTTTCTTT.